The 7 T cell receptor beta chains given below trace back to one sample, sequenced in a study of identical twins. From the 5' RACE reads, TCRdb called clonotypes with MiXCR, one entry per CDR3 protein. The sample lists 200,000 to 250,000 distinct CDR3 sequences, around 15% occurring once. Sequencing used memory (CD45RO+) T cells sorted from blood. The source of these receptors is a woman aged 18 to 35 in good health.

The CDR3 nucleotides are TGTGCCAGCAGTAGGGGACAGGGGGACACCTACACCTTC. Residues: CASSRGQGDTYTF. The chain links TRBV12-3 or TRBV12-4 to TRBJ1-2; 11 bases fit TRBD1. Trimming cost V 5 bases and J 10 bases; bases outside gene matches: 6. The CDR3 is 13 residues long.

As concerns this clonotype: One end of the junction is discordant with germline, which a read error may explain. The chain couples TRBV12-3 or TRBV12-4 to TRBJ2-1; the D gene is possibly TRBD1 (6 bases). The CDR3 consists of 15 residues. The CDR3 DNA follows: TGTTCCAGTATTGCGGCGAGGGGGTCCTACAATGAGCAGTTCTTC. As protein: CSSIAARGSYNEQFF.

The chain has TRBV5-1 and TRBJ2-2; 10 bases are a match to TRBD2. This CDR3 contains 15 residues. The V gene end was trimmed by 5 bases and the J gene end by 7 bases; junction bases not matched to a gene: 8. The germline V gene has CDR1 SGHRS and CDR2 YFSETQ. CDR3 coding DNA: TGCGCCAGCAGTTTAAGCGGGAGGGCCGGCGGGGAGCTGTTTTTT. Translated: CASSLSGRAGGELFF.

The chain joins TRBV6-1 to TRBJ2-7, with no clear D. The CDR3 sequence is 16 residues long. V was pared by 6 bases and J by 7 bases, with 25 bases between. CDR1 and CDR2 (germline): MNHNS, SASEGT. CDR3 coding DNA: TGTGCCAGCAGAACCCTCCTCACCACCCCGCCAATAGAGCAGTACTTC. This encodes CASRTLLTTPPIEQYF.

The rearrangement links TRBV20-1 to TRBJ2-1; weak D call: TRBD1 (6 bases). Deletions cut 0 bases from V and 8 bases from J, with 11 bases between. Germline CDR1 is DFQATT and CDR2 is SNEGSKA (reference sequence). CDR3 length: 13 residues. The CDR3 nucleotides are TGCAGTGCTAGAGATTACAGGGTATATGAGCAGTTCTTC. Amino acids: CSARDYRVYEQFF.

The sample holds many counts of this clonotype. The chain employs TRBV5-5 and TRBJ2-1, with D possibly matching TRBD2 (5 bases). V was pared by 3 bases and J by 5 bases, with 9 bases between. The CDR3 is 13 residues long. Germline V gene lookup returns CDR1 SGHKS and CDR2 YYEKEE (reference sequence). DNA of the CDR3: TGTGCCAGCAGCTACCCGGGGAACAATGAGCAGTTCTTC. Protein: CASSYPGNNEQFF.

This clonotype was observed many times. The CDR3 sequence: CASSINQETQYF. In nucleotides, the CDR3 is TGTGCCAGCAGCATAAACCAAGAGACCCAGTACTTC. J is TRBJ2-5 and V is TRBV5-6, with D unresolved. CDR1 SGHDT and CDR2 YYEEEE come from the germline V gene. This CDR3 contains 12 residues. The germline V and J ends were trimmed by 4 bases and 0 bases, with 4 bases remaining between them.